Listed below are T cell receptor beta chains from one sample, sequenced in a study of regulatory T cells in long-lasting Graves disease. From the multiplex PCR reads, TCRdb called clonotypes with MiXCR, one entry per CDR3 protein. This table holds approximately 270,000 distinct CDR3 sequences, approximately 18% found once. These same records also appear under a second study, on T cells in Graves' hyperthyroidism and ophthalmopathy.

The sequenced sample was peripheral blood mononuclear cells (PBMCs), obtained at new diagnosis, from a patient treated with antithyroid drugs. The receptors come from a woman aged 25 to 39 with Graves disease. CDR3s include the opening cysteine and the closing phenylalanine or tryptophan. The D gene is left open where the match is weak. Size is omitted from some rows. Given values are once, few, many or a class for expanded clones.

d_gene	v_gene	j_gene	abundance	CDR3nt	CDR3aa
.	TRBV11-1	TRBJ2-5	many	TGTGCCAGCAGCTTAGTCCGTAGCTCCGGAGAGACCCAGTACTTC	CASSLVRSSGETQYF
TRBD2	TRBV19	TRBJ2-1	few	TGTGCCAGTAGTACAGGGAGGGCATTTAATTACAATGAGCAGTTCTTC	CASSTGRAFNYNEQFF
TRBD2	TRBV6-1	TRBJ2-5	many	TGTGCCAGCAGTCGCTGGGCGGGGGGCGAGGAGACCCAGTACTTC	CASSRWAGGEETQYF
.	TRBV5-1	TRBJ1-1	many	TGCGCCAGCAGCTTGGGAGACGGATCACAAGCTTTCTTT	CASSLGDGSQAFF
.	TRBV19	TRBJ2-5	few	TGTGCCAGTAGTCCCTCGGACAGACCCTATCAAGAGACCCAGTACTTC	CASSPSDRPYQETQYF
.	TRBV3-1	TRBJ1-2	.	TGTGCCAGCAAAAGGGAGGGCACAAACTATGGCTACACCTTC	CASKREGTNYGYTF
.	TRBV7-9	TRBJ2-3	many	TGTGCCAGCAGGCCAGCCTCGGGGGGCCCCGATACGCAGTATTTT	CASRPASGGPDTQYF
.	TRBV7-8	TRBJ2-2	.	TGTGCCAGCAGTTTATACCGGGAGTCGGGGAGCCCGAACACCGGGGAGCTGTTTTTT	CASSLYRESGSPNTGELFF
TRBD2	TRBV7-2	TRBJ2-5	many	TGCGCCAGCAGCGCGGGGGTTTTGGAGACCCAGTACTTC	CASSAGVLETQYF
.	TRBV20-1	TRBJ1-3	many	TGCAGTGCTGGGAAGGGGACCTCTGGAAACACCATATATTTT	CSAGKGTSGNTIYF
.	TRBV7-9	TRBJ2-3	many	TGTGCCAGCAGCTTAAATTTGGGCACAGATACGCAGTATTTT	CASSLNLGTDTQYF
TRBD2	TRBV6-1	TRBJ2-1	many	TGTGCCAGCAGTAAAACTAGCGGGGGGGCGGTTAATGAGCAGTTCTTC	CASSKTSGGAVNEQFF
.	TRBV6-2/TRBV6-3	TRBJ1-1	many	TGTGCCAGCAGTGAACGTAAAGGGATACTCGCTGAAGCTTTCTTT	CASSERKGILAEAFF
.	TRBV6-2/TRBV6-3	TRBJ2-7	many	TGTGCCAGCAGTTTACTCTGGGGTGAGGGGCAGTACTTC	CASSLLWGEGQYF
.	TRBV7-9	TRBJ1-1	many	TGTGCCAGCAGCTTAGGGGACCATGTTGCTTTCTTT	CASSLGDHVAFF
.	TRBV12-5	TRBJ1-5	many	TGTGCTAGTGGTTTGGTGGGGCGGGAGGGTCAGCCCCAGCATTTT	CASGLVGREGQPQHF
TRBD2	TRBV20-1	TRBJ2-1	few	TGCAGTGCTCGACTAGCGGAATACAATGAGCAGTTCTTC	CSARLAEYNEQFF
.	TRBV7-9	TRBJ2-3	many	TGTGCCAGCACCTCTTCCTGGCTGCCGCAGTATTTT	CASTSSWLPQYF
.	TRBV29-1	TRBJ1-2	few	TGCAGCGTTGACAGGGCCCATGGCTACACCTTC	CSVDRAHGYTF
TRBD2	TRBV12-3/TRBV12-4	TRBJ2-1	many	TGTGCCAGCAGCGGACTAGCGGAGAGTCACCCGAATGAGCAGTTCTTC	CASSGLAESHPNEQFF
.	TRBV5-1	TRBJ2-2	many	TGCGCCAGCAGCGTAGGACACAACACCGGGGAGCTGTTTTTT	CASSVGHNTGELFF
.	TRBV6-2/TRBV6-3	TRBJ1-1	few	TGTGCCAGCAGTTACCTCCGCCGGGACAACTCTGAAGCTTTCTTT	CASSYLRRDNSEAFF
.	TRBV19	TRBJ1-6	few	TGTGCCAGCCGACGGGGAAGCTCCTATAATTCACCCCTCCACTTT	CASRRGSSYNSPLHF
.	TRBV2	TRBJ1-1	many	TGTGCCAGCAGTGAAGATTTCAGGGCGAACACTGAAGCTTTCTTT	CASSEDFRANTEAFF
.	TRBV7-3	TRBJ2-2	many	TGTGCCAGCAGTTTAGGCAGGGAGAACACCGGGGAGCTGTTTTTT	CASSLGRENTGELFF
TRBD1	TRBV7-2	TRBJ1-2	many	TGTGCCAGCAGCTTAGGGGGGACAGGGATGGACTATGGCTACACCTTC	CASSLGGTGMDYGYTF
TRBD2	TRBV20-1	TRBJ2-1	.	TGCAGTGCTAGAGAGTCGACTAGCGGGGCCAATGAGCAGTTCTTC	CSARESTSGANEQFF
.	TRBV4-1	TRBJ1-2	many	TGCGCCAGCAGCCAAGATTGGGGTGTCTACACCTTC	CASSQDWGVYTF
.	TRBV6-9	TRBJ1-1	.	TGTGCCAGCAGTTATGGCAGGGAGAACACTGAAGCTTTCTTT	CASSYGRENTEAFF
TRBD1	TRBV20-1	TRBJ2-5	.	TGCAGTGCTCGGGGGGACAGGGGGTCCCAAGAGACCCAGTACTTC	CSARGDRGSQETQYF
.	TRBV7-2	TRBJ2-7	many	TGTGCCAGCAGCTTAGCGCGTGGCTACGAGCAGTACTTC	CASSLARGYEQYF
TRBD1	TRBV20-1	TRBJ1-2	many	TGCAGTGCTAGAGATTCCGGGACAGGGGATAACTATGGCTACACCTTC	CSARDSGTGDNYGYTF
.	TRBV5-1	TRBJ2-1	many	TGCGCCAGCAGCCCGGACATCATCAGGGCCAATGAGCAGTTCTTC	CASSPDIIRANEQFF
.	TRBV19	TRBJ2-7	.	TGTGCCAGTAGTATGAGAGGGACGGACTACGAGCAGTACTTC	CASSMRGTDYEQYF
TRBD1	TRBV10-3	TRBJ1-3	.	TGTGCCATCAGCAGACAGGGTTCGGGAAACACCATATATTTT	CAISRQGSGNTIYF
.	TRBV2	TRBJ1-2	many	TGTGCCAGCACCGGGACACCCAACTATGGCTACACCTTC	CASTGTPNYGYTF
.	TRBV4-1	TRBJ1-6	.	TGCGCCAGCAGCCACCTACAGAATTCACCCCTCCACTTT	CASSHLQNSPLHF
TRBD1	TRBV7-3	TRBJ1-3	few	TGTGCCAGCAGCTTAACCGGAGGGGGCTCTCCTGGAAACACCATATATTTT	CASSLTGGGSPGNTIYF
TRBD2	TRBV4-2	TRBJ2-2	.	TGTGCCAGCTCTAGCGGGGGGGCCGTCACCGGGGAGCTGTTTTTT	CASSSGGAVTGELFF
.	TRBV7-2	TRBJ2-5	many	TGTGCCAGCACCCGAACCTTTGGGGAGACCCAGTACTTC	CASTRTFGETQYF
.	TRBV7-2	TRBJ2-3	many	TGTGCCAGCAGCTTAGCGCCGGCGGGGCACACAGATACGCAGTATTTT	CASSLAPAGHTDTQYF
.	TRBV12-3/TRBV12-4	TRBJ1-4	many	TGTGCCAGCAGACCGGGGTTCGGGGAAGAAAAACTGTTTTTT	CASRPGFGEEKLFF
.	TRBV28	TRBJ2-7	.	TGTGCCAGCAGTTTCGCTCGGGCAGATAGCTCCTACGAGCAGTACTTC	CASSFARADSSYEQYF
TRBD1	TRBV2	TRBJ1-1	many	TGTGCCAGCAGAACAGGGGGCAACACTGAAGCTTTCTTT	CASRTGGNTEAFF
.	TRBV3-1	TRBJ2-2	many	TGTGCCAGCAGCCTGAGTAGTCGGAACACCGGGGAGCTGTTTTTT	CASSLSSRNTGELFF
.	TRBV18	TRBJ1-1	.	TGTGCCAGCTCACTCCGGACCCAAACTGAAGCTTTCTTT	CASSLRTQTEAFF
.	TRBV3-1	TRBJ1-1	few	TGTGCCAGCAGCCCACTCGAGGTGAACACTGAAGCTTTCTTT	CASSPLEVNTEAFF